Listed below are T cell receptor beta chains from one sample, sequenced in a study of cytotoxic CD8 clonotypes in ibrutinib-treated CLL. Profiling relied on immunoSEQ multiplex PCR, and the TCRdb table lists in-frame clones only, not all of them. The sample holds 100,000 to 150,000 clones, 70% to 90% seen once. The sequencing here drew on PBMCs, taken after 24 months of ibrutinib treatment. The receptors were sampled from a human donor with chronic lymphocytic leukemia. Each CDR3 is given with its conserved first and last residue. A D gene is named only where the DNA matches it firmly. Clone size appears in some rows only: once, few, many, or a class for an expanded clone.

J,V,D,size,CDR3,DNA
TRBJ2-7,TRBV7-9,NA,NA,CASSSASTGWGSYEQYF,TGTGCCAGCAGCTCCGCTTCGACAGGATGGGGATCCTACGAGCAGTACTTC
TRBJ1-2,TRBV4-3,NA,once,CASSLRVGDGYTF,TGCGCCAGCAGCCTTAGGGTAGGAGATGGCTACACCTTC
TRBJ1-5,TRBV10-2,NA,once,CASSQRGQSNQPQHF,TGCGCCAGCAGTCAGAGAGGGCAGAGCAATCAGCCCCAGCATTTT
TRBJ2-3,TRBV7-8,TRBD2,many,CASSLNLLAGDAADTQYF,TGTGCCAGCAGCTTAAATCTACTAGCGGGAGACGCGGCAGATACGCAGTATTTT
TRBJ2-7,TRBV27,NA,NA,CASSLSSPYEQYF,TGTGCCAGCAGTTTATCTTCTCCCTACGAGCAGTACTTC
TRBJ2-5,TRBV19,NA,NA,CASSIGSDRQETQYF,TGTGCCAGTAGTATTGGAAGTGACAGACAAGAGACCCAGTACTTC
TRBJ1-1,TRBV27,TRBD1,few,CASSWTGNTEAFF,TGTGCCAGCAGTTGGACAGGGAACACTGAAGCTTTCTTT
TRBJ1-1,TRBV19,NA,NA,CASTREGYGTEAFF,TGTGCCAGTACCAGAGAGGGTTACGGCACTGAAGCTTTCTTT
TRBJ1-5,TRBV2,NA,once,CASSVAGRQPQHF,TGTGCCAGCAGTGTAGCAGGGCGTCAGCCCCAGCATTTT
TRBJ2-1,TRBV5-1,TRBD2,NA,CASSLARTSGGANEQFF,TGCGCCAGCAGCTTGGCCCGGACTAGCGGGGGGGCCAATGAGCAGTTCTTC
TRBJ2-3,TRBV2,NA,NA,CASTRNRDTQYF,TGTGCCAGCACAAGGAACAGGGATACGCAGTATTTT
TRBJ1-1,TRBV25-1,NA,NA,CASRGRKNTEAFF,TGTGCCAGCAGGGGAAGAAAGAACACTGAAGCTTTCTTT
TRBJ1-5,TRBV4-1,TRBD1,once,CASSQDQGTALYSNQPQHF,TGCGCCAGCAGCCAAGATCAAGGGACAGCACTGTATAGCAATCAGCCCCAGCATTTT
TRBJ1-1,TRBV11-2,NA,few,CASSHRRVGTEAFF,TGTGCCAGCAGCCACCGCCGGGTAGGCACTGAAGCTTTCTTT
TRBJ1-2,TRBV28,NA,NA,CASSLSPYGYTF,TGTGCCAGCAGTTTATCTCCCTATGGCTACACCTTC
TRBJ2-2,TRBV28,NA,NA,CASEGGTGELFF,TGTGCCAGCGAAGGGGGGACCGGGGAGCTGTTTTTT
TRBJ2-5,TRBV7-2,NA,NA,CASSLARETQYF,TGTGCCAGCAGCTTAGCGCGGGAGACCCAGTACTTC
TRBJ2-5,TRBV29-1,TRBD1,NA,CSGGTGNSETQYF,TGCAGCGGCGGGACAGGGAACTCAGAGACCCAGTACTTC
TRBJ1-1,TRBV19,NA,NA,CASSMAGAGTEAFF,TGTGCCAGTAGTATGGCGGGGGCTGGTACTGAAGCTTTCTTT
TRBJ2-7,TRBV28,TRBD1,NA,CASSFHRGTGDYEQYF,TGTGCCAGCAGTTTTCACCGCGGGACAGGGGACTACGAGCAGTACTTC
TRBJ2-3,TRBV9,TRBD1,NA,CASTKQGAPADTQYF,TGTGCCAGCACCAAACAGGGGGCGCCGGCGGATACGCAGTATTTT
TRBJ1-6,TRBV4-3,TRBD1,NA,CASSQIKGQIGSPLHF,TGCGCCAGCAGCCAAATAAAGGGACAGATTGGATCACCCCTCCACTTT
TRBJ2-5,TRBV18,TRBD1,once,CASSPGQPTGVIRTQYF,TGTGCCAGCTCACCCGGACAACCGACAGGGGTGATCCGGACCCAGTACTTC
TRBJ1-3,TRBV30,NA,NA,CAWRTQPATIYF,TGTGCCTGGAGAACCCAACCAGCCACCATATATTTT
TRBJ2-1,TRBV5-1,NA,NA,CASGRRGRTPEQFF,TGCGCCAGCGGTAGGAGGGGGCGGACCCCCGAGCAGTTCTTC
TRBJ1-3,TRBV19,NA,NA,CASSSYYRLVSGNTIYF,TGTGCCAGTAGTTCATACTACCGACTAGTCTCTGGAAACACCATATATTTT
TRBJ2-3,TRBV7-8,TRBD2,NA,CASSLPPRLAGSTDTQYF,TGTGCCAGCAGCTTGCCCCCTAGACTAGCGGGGTCCACAGATACGCAGTATTTT
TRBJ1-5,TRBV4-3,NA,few,CASSQGLVGNQPQHF,TGCGCCAGCAGCCAAGGATTGGTGGGCAATCAGCCCCAGCATTTT
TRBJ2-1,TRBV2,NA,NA,CASRGPGNEQFF,TGTGCCAGCCGGGGGCCCGGGAATGAGCAGTTCTTC
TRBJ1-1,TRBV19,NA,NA,CASSIRGVTEAFF,TGTGCCAGTAGTATACGGGGGGTCACTGAAGCTTTCTTT
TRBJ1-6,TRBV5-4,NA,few,CASSLDLGLPLHF,TGTGCCAGCAGCTTGGATCTGGGCTTGCCCCTCCACTTT
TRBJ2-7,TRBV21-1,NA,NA,CASSKGPRGQYF,TGTGCCAGCAGCAAAGGCCCGCGCGGGCAGTACTTC
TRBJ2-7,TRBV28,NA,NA,CASSLGRYYEQYF,TGTGCCAGCAGTTTGGGCAGATACTACGAGCAGTACTTC
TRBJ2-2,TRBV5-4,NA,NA,CASSLAPRTGELFF,TGTGCCAGCAGCTTGGCGCCGAGGACCGGGGAGCTGTTTTTT
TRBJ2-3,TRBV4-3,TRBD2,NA,CASSQDRTSGSTDTQYF,TGCGCCAGCAGCCAAGATAGGACTAGCGGGAGCACAGATACGCAGTATTTT
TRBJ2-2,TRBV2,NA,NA,CASSSAGRRFF,TGTGCCAGCAGTTCGGCGGGAAGGCGGTTTTTT
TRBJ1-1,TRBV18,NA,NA,CASSPNVRTEAFF,TGTGCCAGCTCCCCCAACGTGCGGACTGAAGCTTTCTTT
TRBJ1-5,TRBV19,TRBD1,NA,CASSTPGQGYQPQHF,TGTGCCAGTAGCACCCCGGGACAGGGGTATCAGCCCCAGCATTTT
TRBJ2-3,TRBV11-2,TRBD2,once,CASSPGLDYTDTQYF,TGTGCCAGCAGCCCGGGACTAGACTACACAGATACGCAGTATTTT
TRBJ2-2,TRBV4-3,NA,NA,CASSQAGGPGGELFF,TGCGCCAGCAGCCAAGCCGGGGGCCCTGGCGGGGAGCTGTTTTTT